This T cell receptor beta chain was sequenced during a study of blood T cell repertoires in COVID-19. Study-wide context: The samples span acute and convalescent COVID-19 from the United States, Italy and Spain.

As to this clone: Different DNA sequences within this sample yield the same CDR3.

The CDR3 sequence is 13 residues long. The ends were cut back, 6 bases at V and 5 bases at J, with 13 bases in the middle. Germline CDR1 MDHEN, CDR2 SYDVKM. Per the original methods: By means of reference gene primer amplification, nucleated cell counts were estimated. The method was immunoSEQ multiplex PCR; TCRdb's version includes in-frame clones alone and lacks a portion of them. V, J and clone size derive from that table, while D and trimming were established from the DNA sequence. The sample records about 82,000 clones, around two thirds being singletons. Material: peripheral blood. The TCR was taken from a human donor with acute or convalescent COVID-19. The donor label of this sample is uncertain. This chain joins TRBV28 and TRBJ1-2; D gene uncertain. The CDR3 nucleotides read TGTGCCAGCAGCGGGAGGTCGGGGTATGGCTACACCTTC. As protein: CASSGRSGYGYTF.